This T cell receptor beta chain appears in the sequencing data of a study of T cells in women clearing cervical HPV infection. As for the study in general: Only a few women had HLA typing results available.

Profiling relied on immunoSEQ multiplex PCR, and the TCRdb table lists in-frame clones only, not all of them. The sample table includes 45,000 to 55,000 clones. CDR1 and CDR2 (germline): GTSNPN, SVGIG (reference sequence). This CDR3 spans 13 amino acids. Trimming shortened V by 3 bases and J by 2 bases, and 8 bases separated the two germline ends. On this clone: The read terminates 3 residues ahead of where the CDR3 ends, so the germline J gene completes it.

Sequencing was performed on blood buffy coat. The J gene is TRBJ1-5, the V gene TRBV30; weak D call: TRBD1 (6 bases). The TCR sequence derives from a woman aged 18 to 75 with a cervical HPV16 infection that either progressed to CIN3+ or cleared (not recorded which). CDR3 region: CAWRGAGNQPQHF. Incomplete CDR3 DNA: TGTGCCTGGAGGGGGGCAGGCAATCAGCCC. The full variable domain, completed using reference TRBV30 and TRBJ1-5, is SQTIHQWPATLVQPVGSPLSLECTVEGTSNPNLYWYRQAAGRGLQLLFYSVGIGQISSEVPQNLSASRPQDRQFILSSKKLLLSDSGFYLCAWRGAGNQPQHFGDGTRLSIL.